These 8 T cell receptor beta chains share one sample of origin, sequenced in a study of T cells expressing NK-cell markers. TCRdb re-called the 5' RACE reads and shows each CDR3 protein once, DNA omitted. The listing records 150,000 to 180,000 distinct CDR3 sequences. Sequencing was done on a sample of blood T cells: a sorted CD56 or NKG2C T cell subset, CD4+ or CD8+ T cells, or bulk PBMC T cells (not recorded which). These receptors were taken from a woman in her forties or fifties in good health.

This CDR3 reads CATSRDWSGVQQYF. This sequence joins TRBV15 and TRBJ2-7; TCRdb outputs TRBD1, but without DNA this stays unchecked. CDR3 length: 14 amino acids. Germline CDR1 is LNHNV and CDR2 is YYDKDF (reference sequence).

The V call is TRBV4-2, the J call TRBJ2-1; the D call from TCRdb, TRBD1, cannot be confirmed without DNA. Germline CDR1 LGHNA, CDR2 YNFKEQ. The CDR3 extends over 17 amino acids. CDR3 protein: CASSQGGRTGSYNEQFF.

The chain uses TRBV11-3 and TRBJ2-3; TCRdb outputs TRBD2, but without DNA this stays unchecked. The CDR3 consists of 15 residues. The germline CDR1 and CDR2 sequences are SGHNT and YENEEA. Here the CDR3 reads CASSLWPGLTDTQYF. Filled out from reference TRBV11-3 and TRBJ2-3, the complete variable domain reads EAGVVQSPRYKIIEKKQPVAFWCNPISGHNTLYWYLQNLGQGPELLIRYENEEAVDDSQLPKDRFSAERLKGVDSTLKIQPAELGDSAVYLCASSLWPGLTDTQYFGPGTRLTVL.

The rearrangement joins TRBV5-1 to TRBJ2-2; TCRdb picks TRBD1, but there is no DNA to check that call. Germline CDR1 SGHRS, CDR2 YFSETQ. The CDR3 spans 14 residues. CDR3: CASTDGRYTGELFF.

J is TRBJ2-7 and V is TRBV7-9; as DNA is missing, the TRBD1 call by TCRdb cannot be tested. The germline V gene encodes CDR1 SEHNR and CDR2 FQNEAQ (reference sequence). This CDR3 is built from 15 residues. The CDR3 is CASSYPGRRTYEQYF.

V usage is TRBV6-4 and J usage is TRBJ2-3; TCRdb's D call of TRBD1 is untestable without DNA. Germline V CDR1 and CDR2: MRHNA, SNTAGT. The CDR3 consists of 15 residues. The CDR3 protein is CASSPTGDGTDTQYF.

The V and J genes are TRBV6-5 and TRBJ2-7; TCRdb's D gene call, TRBD2, goes unchecked for lack of DNA. Germline CDR1 MNHEY, CDR2 SVGAGI. This CDR3 has 13 residues. The CDR3 reads CASSYSGVAEQYF.

J is TRBJ2-1 and V is TRBV6-1; TCRdb returns TRBD2, unconfirmable since there is no DNA. The CDR3 runs 18 residues. CDR1 and CDR2 (germline): MNHNS, SASEGT. The chain's CDR3 is CASSSESAGSGSGNEQFF.